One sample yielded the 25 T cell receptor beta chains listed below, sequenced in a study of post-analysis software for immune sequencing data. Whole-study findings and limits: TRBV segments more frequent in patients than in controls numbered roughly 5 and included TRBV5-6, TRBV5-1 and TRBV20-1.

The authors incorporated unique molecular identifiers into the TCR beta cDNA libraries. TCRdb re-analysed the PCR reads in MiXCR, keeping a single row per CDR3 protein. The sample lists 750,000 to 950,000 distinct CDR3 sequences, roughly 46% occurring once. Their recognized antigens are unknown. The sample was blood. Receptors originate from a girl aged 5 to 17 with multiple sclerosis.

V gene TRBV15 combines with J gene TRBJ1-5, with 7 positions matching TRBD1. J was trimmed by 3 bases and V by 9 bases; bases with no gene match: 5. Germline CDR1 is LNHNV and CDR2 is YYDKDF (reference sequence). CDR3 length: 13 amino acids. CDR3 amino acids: CATGTDDNQPQHF. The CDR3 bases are TGTGCCACGGGGACAGACGACAATCAGCCCCAGCATTTT.

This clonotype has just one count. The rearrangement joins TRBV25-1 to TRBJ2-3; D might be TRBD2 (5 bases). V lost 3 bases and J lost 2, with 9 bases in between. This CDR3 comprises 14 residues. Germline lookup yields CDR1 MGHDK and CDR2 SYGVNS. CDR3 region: CASSDRLATDTQYF. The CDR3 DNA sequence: TGTGCCAGCAGTGACCGGCTAGCCACAGATACGCAGTATTTT.

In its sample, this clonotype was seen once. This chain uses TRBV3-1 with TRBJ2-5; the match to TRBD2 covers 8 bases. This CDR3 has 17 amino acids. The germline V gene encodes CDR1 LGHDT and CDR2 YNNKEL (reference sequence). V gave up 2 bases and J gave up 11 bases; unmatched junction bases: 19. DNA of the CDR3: TGTGCCAGCAGCCAATTGGCCAAGCGGGAGATATACAATGAGCAGTACTTC. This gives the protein CASSQLAKREIYNEQYF.

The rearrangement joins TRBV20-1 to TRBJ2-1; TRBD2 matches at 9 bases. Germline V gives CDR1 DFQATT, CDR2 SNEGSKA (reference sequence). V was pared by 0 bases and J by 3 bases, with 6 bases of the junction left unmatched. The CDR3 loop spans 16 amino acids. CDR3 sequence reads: CSARDQLAGFYNEQFF. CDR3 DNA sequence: TGCAGTGCTAGAGATCAACTAGCGGGCTTCTACAATGAGCAGTTCTTC.

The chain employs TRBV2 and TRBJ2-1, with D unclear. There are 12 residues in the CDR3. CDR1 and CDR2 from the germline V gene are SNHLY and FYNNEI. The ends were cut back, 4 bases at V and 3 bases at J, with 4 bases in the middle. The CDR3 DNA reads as TGTGCCAGCAGTGCCGACTACAATGAGCAGTTCTTC. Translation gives CASSADYNEQFF.

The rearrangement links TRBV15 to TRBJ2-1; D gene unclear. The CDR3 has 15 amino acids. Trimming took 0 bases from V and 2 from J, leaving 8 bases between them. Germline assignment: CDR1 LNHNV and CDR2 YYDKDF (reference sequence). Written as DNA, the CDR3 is TGTGCCACCAGCAGAGAGCAGAATGCCTACAATGAGCAGTTCTTC. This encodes CATSREQNAYNEQFF.

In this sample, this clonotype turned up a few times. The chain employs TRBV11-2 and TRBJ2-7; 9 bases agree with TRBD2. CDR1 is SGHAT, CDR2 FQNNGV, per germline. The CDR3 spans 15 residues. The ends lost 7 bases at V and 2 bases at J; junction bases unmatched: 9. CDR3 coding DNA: TGTGCCAGCATCCCCGGGCGGGAGGGTGCCTACGAGCAGTACTTC. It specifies CASIPGREGAYEQYF.

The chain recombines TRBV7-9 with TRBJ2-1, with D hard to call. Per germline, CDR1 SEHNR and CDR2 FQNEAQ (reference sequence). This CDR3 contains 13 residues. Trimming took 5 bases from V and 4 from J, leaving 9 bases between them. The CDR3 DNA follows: TGTGCCAGCAGCCCGGACGAATACAATGAGCAGTTCTTC. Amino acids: CASSPDEYNEQFF.

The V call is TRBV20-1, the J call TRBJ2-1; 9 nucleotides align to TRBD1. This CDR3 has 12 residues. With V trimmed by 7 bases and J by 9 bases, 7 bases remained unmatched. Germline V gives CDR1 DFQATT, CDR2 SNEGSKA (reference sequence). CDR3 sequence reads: CSERGQGGEQFF. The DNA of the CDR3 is TGCAGTGAGAGGGGACAGGGAGGTGAGCAGTTCTTC.

The CDR3 bases are TGTGCCATCAGTGAGCCTCGACTAGCGGGAGGAGGGGATACGCAGTATTTT. It encodes CAISEPRLAGGGDTQYF. V and J are TRBV10-3 and TRBJ2-3; 13 bases are a match to TRBD2. With V trimmed by 2 bases and J by 6 bases, 8 bases remained unmatched. CDR3 length: 17 amino acids. Germline CDR1 and CDR2: ENHRY and SYGVKD.

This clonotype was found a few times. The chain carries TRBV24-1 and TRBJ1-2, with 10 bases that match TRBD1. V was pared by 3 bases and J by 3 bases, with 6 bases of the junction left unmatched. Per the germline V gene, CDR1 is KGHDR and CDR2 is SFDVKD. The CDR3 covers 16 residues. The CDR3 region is CATSDGTGAGYYGYTF. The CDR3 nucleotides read TGTGCCACCAGTGATGGGACAGGGGCCGGCTACTATGGCTACACCTTC.

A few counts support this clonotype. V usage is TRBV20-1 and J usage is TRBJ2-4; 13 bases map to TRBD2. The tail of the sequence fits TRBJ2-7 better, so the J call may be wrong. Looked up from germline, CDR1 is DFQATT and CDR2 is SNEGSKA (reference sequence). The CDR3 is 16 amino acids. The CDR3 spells CSAHRGLAGPPGEQYF. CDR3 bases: TGCAGTGCTCATCGGGGACTAGCGGGACCACCAGGCGAGCAGTACTTC.

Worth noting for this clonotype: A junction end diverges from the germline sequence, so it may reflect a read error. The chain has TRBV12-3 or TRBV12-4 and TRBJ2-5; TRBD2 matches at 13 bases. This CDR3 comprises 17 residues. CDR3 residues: CVSSFGLAGVPQETQYF. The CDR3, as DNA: TGTGTCAGCAGTTTCGGACTAGCGGGAGTCCCCCAGGAGACCCAGTACTTC.

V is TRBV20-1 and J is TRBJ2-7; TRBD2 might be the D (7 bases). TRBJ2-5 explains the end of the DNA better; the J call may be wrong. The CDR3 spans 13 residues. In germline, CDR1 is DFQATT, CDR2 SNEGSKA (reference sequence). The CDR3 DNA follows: TGCAGTGCCCTAGGCGGGGGCGAGGAGACCCAGTACTTC. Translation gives CSALGGGEETQYF.

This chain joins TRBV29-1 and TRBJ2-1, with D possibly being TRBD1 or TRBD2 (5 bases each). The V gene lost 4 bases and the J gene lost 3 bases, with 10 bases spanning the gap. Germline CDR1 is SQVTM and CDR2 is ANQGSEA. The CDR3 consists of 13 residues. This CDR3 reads CSVGGLSYNEQFF. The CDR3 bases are TGCAGCGTTGGGGGGTTGAGCTACAATGAGCAGTTCTTC.

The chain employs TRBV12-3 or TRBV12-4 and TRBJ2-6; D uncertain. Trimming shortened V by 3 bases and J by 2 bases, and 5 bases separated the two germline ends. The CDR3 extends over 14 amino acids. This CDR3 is CASSLSAGANVLTF. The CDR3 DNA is TGTGCCAGCAGTTTGTCCGCTGGGGCCAACGTCCTGACTTTC.

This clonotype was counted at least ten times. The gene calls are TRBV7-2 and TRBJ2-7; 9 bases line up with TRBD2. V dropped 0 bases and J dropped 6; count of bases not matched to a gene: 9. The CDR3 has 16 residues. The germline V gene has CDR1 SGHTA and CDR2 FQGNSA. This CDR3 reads CASSLAGSGSWGEQYF. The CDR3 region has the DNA TGTGCCAGCAGCTTAGCGGGTAGCGGGAGTTGGGGCGAGCAGTACTTC.

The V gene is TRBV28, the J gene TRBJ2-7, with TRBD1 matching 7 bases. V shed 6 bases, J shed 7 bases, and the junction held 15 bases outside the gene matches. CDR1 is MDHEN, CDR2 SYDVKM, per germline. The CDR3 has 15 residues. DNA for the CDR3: TGTGCCAGCAGGGGTGGCGGACAGGCCTTCGGGGAGCAGTACTTC. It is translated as CASRGGGQAFGEQYF. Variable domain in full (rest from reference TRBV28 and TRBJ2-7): DVKVTQSSRYLVKRTGEKVFLECVQDMDHENMFWYRQDPGLGLRLIYFSYDVKMKEKGDIPEGYSVSREKKERFSLILESASTNQTSMYLCASRGGGQAFGEQYFGPGTRLTVT.

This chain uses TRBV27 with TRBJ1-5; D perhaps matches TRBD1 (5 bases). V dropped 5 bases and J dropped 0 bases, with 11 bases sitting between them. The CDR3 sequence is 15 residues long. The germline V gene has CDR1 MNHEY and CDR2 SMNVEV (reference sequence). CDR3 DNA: TGTGCCAGCAGTACTCGGGGGTTTAGCAATCAGCCCCAGCATTTT. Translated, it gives CASSTRGFSNQPQHF.

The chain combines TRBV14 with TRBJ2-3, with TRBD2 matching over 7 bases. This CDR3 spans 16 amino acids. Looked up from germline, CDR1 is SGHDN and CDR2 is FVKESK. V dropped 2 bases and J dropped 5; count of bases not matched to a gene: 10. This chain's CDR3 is CASSQFSGLVEDTQYF. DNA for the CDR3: TGTGCCAGCAGCCAATTCAGTGGACTAGTCGAAGATACGCAGTATTTT.

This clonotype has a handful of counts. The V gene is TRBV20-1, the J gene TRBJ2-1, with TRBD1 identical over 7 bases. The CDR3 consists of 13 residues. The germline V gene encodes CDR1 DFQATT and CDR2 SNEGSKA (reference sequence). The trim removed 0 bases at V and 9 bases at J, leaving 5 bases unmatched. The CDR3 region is CSARDPDRAEQFF. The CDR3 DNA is TGCAGTGCTAGAGACCCCGACAGGGCTGAGCAGTTCTTC.

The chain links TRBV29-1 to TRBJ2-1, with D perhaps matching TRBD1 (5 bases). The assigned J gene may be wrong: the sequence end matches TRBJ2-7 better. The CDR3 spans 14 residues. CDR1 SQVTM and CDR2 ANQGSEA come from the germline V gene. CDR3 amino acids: CSHTRGNFYNEQYF. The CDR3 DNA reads TGCAGCCATACAAGGGGAAATTTCTACAATGAGCAGTACTTC.

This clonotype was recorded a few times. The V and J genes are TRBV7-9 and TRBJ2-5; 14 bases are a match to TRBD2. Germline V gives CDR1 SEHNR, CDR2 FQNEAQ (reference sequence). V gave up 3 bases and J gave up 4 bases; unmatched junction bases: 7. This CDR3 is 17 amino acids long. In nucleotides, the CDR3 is TGTGCCAGCAGCTTCGGAACTGGGACTAGCGGGAGAGAGACCCAGTACTTC. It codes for CASSFGTGTSGRETQYF.

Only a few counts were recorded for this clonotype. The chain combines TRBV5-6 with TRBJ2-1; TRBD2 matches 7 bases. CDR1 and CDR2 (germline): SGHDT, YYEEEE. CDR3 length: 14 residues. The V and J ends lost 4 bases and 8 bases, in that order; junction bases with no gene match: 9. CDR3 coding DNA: TGTGCCAGCAGCCGCCGGGGGGAAGGGGATGAGCAGTTCTTC. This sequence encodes CASSRRGEGDEQFF.

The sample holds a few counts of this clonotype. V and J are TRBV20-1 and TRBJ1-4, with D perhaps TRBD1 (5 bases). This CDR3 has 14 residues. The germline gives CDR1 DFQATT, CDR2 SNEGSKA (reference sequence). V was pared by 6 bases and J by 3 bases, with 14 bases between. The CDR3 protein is CSATTGRANEKLFF. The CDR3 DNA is TGCAGTGCAACTACAGGCCGAGCTAATGAAAAACTGTTTTTT.